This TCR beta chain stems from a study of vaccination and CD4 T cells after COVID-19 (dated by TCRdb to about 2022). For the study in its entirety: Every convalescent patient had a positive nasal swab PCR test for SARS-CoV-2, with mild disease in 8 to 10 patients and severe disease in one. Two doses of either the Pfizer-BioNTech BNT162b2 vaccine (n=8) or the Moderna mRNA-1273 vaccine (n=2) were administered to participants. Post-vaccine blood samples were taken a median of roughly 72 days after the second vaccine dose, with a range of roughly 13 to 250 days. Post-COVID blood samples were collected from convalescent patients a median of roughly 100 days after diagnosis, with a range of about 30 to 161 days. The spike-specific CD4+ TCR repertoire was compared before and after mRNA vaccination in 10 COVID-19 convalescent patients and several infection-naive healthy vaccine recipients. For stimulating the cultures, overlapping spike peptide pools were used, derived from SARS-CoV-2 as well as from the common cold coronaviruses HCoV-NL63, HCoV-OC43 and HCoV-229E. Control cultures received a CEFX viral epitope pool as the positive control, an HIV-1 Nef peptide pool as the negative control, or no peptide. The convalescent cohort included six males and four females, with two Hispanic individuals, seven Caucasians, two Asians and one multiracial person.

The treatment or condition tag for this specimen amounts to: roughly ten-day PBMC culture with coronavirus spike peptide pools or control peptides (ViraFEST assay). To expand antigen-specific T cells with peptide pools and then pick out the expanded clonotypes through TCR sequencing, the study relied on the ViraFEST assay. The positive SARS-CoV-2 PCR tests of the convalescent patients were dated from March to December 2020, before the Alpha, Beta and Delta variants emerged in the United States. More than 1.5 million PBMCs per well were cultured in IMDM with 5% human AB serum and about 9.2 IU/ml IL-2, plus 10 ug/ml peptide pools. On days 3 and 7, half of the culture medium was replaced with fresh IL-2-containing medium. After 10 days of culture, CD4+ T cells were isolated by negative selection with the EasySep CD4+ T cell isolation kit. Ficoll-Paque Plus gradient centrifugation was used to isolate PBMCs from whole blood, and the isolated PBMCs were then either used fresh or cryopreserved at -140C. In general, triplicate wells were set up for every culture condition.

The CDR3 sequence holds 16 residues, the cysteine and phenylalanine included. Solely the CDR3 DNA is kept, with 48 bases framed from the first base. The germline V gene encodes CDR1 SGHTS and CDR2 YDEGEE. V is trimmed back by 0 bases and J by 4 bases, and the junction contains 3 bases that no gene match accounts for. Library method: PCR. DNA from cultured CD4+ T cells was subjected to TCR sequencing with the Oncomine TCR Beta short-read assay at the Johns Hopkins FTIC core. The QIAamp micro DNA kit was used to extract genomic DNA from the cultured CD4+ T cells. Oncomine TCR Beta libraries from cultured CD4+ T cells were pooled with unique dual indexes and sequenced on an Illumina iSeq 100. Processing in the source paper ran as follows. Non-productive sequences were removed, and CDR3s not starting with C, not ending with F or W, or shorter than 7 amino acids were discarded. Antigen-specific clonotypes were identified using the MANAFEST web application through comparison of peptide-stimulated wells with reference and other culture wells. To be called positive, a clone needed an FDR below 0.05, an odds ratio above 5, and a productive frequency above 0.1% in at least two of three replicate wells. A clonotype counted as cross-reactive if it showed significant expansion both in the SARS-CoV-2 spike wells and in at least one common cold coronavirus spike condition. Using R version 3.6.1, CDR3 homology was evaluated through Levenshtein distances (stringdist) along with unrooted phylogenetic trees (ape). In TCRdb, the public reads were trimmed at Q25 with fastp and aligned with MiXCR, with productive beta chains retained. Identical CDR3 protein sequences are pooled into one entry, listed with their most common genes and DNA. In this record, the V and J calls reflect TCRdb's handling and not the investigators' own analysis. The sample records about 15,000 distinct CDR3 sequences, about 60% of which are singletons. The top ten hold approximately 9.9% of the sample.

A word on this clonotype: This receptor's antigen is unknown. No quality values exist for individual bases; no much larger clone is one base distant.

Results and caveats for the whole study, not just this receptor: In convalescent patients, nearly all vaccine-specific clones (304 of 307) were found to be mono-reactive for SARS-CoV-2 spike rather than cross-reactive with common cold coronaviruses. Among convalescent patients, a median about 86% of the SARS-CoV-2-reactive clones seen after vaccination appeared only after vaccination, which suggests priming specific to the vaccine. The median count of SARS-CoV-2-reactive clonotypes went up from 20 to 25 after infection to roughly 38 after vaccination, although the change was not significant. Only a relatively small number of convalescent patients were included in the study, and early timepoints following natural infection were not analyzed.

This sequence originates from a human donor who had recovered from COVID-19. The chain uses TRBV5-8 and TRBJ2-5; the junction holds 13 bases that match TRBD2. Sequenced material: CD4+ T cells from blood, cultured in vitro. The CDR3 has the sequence CASSLGTSGSRETQYF. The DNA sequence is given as TGTGCCAGCAGCTTGGGGACTAGCGGGAGTAGAGAGACCCAGTACTTC.